Sequencing of this T cell receptor beta chain was carried out in a study of T cell responses to AZD1222 COVID-19 vaccine. With 4 bases removed from V and 4 bases from J, the gap between germline ends came to 8 bases. Germline lookup yields CDR1 LNHDA and CDR2 SQIVND (reference sequence). The CDR3 consists of 13 residues. A note on this clone: Its target is not known.

The table came from immunoSEQ multiplex PCR; TCRdb's copy has only in-frame clones and leaves some out. The sample shows 120,000 or so clones, roughly 92% of them seen only once. Study conclusions and caveats: Sampling captured repertoires only after the peak T cell response. Across the whole spike, CD4 TCRs peaked at regions 160-218 and 743-854. Clonal diversity was possibly underestimated; the donors were predominantly white British and more often female.

This sequence was found in an adult in good health. V and J are TRBV19 and TRBJ1-5; D unclear. Specimen: peripheral blood, collected on day 0 of AZD1222 vaccination. CDR3 in amino acids: CASSRGSNQPQHF. The CDR3 DNA reads as TGTGCCAGTAGTAGGGGTTCGAATCAGCCCCAGCATTTT.